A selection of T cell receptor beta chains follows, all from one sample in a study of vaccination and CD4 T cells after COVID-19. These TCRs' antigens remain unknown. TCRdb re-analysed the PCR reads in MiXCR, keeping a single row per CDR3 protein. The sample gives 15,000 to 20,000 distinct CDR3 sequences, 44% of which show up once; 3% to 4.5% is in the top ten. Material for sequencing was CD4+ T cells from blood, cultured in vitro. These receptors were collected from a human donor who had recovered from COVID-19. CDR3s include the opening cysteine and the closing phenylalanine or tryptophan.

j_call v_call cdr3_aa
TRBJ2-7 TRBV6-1 CARTPSGTRPYEQYF
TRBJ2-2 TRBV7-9 CASSANTGELFF
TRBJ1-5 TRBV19 CASKTRQGNYSNQPQHF
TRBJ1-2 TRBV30 CAWSPTSDYGYTF
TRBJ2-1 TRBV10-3 CAIRGLGQGGDNEQFF
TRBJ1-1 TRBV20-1 CSARVWQGGDTEAFF
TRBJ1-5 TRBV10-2 CASSDEPYSNQPQHF
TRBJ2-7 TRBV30 CAWNDRGREQYF
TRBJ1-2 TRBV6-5 CASSYRDRRNYGYTF
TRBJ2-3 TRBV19 CASSISSLAPDTQYF
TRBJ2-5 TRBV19 CASSREETQYF
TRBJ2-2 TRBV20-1 CSARDAVAGEAGELFF
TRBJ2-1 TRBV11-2 CASSLGLEGGEQFF
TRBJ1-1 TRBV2 CASRNTGQTYTEAFF
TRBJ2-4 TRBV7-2 CASSFGTGFNIQYF
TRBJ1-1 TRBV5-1 CASNHRDGGMNTEAFF
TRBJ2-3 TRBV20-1 CSATTTRTSTDTQYF
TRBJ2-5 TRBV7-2 CASSLGGITQETQYF